The 7 T cell receptor beta chains reported below all come from one sample, sequenced in a study of human T cells and chemical hapten exposure. Time point meaning: pre-sensitization, week 0. Treatment described: therapeutic diphenylcyclopropenone sensitization with weekly scalp DPC. TCRdb independently ran MiXCR on the RACE reads; one entry per CDR3 protein. The data contain tens of thousands of distinct CDR3 sequences, roughly 8.8% of them singletons. This specimen was whole blood, taken in connection with sensitization to the hapten diphenylcyclopropenone (DPC). The receptors were sampled from a woman between 35 and 50 years old with alopecia areata. Some clones in this sample may be carry-over from other donors' samples.

This clonotype was seen at least ten times. This sequence joins TRBV4-3 and TRBJ1-6; D gene uncertain. Trimming left V 5 bases short and J 6 bases short, with 8 bases between. The CDR3 loop spans 13 amino acids. CDR1 is LGHNA, CDR2 YSLEER, per germline. This CDR3 is CASSAWGNSPLHF. The CDR3 bases are TGCGCCAGCAGCGCCTGGGGTAATTCACCCCTCCACTTT.

The J gene is TRBJ2-1, the V gene TRBV4-1; no clear D gene. From germline, CDR1 is MGHRA and CDR2 YSYEKL. The CDR3 extends over 17 amino acids. V dropped 1 base and J dropped 9 bases, with 22 bases sitting between them. Here the CDR3 DNA reads TGCGCCAGCAGCCAAGGAAGGAGACTCTCCACCCTCTTTGAGCAGTTCTTC. This codes for CASSQGRRLSTLFEQFF.

The chain combines TRBV28 with TRBJ2-7, with D perhaps matching TRBD1 (5 bases). This CDR3 has 12 amino acids. The germline V gene has CDR1 MDHEN and CDR2 SYDVKM. Deletions cut 10 bases from V and 0 bases from J, with 10 bases between. CDR3 sequence (DNA): TGTGCCACGCGGACAAGCTCCTACGAGCAGTACTTC. Protein sequence: CATRTSSYEQYF.

This clonotype showed up just a few times. This rearrangement joins TRBV28 to TRBJ2-7, with TRBD2 as a possible D gene (5 bases). Per germline, CDR1 MDHEN and CDR2 SYDVKM. The length of the CDR3 is 12 residues. V lost 5 bases to trimming and J lost 4 bases, with 9 bases between them. CDR3 in amino acids: CASSEGIYEQYF. CDR3 DNA sequence: TGTGCCAGCAGTGAGGGTATATACGAGCAGTACTTC.

This clonotype has a handful of counts. In DNA, the CDR3 is TGCAGTGCTAGAGCCGGCACGTTGGGCTCCTACGAGCAGTACTTC. Its translation: CSARAGTLGSYEQYF. This rearrangement joins TRBV20-1 to TRBJ2-7, with D hard to call. This CDR3 has 15 residues. Trimming shortened V by 1 base and J by 0 bases, and 13 bases separated the two germline ends. The germline gives CDR1 DFQATT, CDR2 SNEGSKA (reference sequence).

This clonotype has a count of ten or more. The V gene is TRBV7-6, the J gene TRBJ2-5; D remains unclear. CDR1 SGHVS and CDR2 FNYEAQ come from the germline V gene. This CDR3 contains 14 residues. V was pared by 0 bases and J by 1 base, with 6 bases between. The CDR3 spells CASSLASGQETQYF. The CDR3 DNA follows: TGTGCCAGCAGCTTAGCATCGGGCCAAGAGACCCAGTACTTC.

This clonotype has at least ten counts. At one end the junction does not follow the germline gene, possibly because of a read error. J is TRBJ2-5 and V is TRBV15; 12 bases align to TRBD2. The CDR3 extends over 14 amino acids. Germline CDR1 is LNHNV and CDR2 is YYDKDF (reference sequence). CDR3 nucleotides: TGTGCCATCAGCAAAGGACTAGCGGGGGAGACCCAGTACTTC. Protein: CAISKGLAGETQYF.